The next 17 T cell receptor beta chains were all read from a single sample in a study of shared clonotypes between healthy human individuals. Naivety among CD8 cells was defined by CD45RO negativity and positive CCR7 selection, thereby excluding terminally differentiated effector memory CD45RA+ cells. The assay was immunoSEQ multiplex PCR, and TCRdb's table has in-frame clones only and misses some. The sample carries 1.5 million to 2.5 million clones, less than 95% recorded once. Sequenced material: naive CD8+ T cells sorted from blood. The receptors derive from a man aged 18-30 years in good health.

A word on this clone: Other DNA sequences in the sample encode the same CDR3. V gene TRBV19 combines with J gene TRBJ2-7, with D unclear. In germline, CDR1 is LNHDA, CDR2 SQIVND (reference sequence). With 1 base removed from V and 0 bases from J, the gap between germline ends came to 7 bases. The CDR3 runs 14 residues. CDR3 coding DNA: TGTGCCAGTAGTATAGCCGGGTTCTCCTACGAGCAGTACTTC. This codes for CASSIAGFSYEQYF.

The gene calls are TRBV10-3 and TRBJ2-7; D is unclear. Germline V gene data show CDR1 as ENHRY and CDR2 as SYGVKD. The length of the CDR3 is 16 residues. Deletions cut 4 bases from V and 2 bases from J, with 18 bases between. CDR3 amino acids: CAISGSPESAPYEQYF. The CDR3 DNA sequence: TGTGCCATCAGTGGATCCCCTGAGAGCGCTCCCTACGAGCAGTACTTC.

The V gene is TRBV11-2, the J gene TRBJ1-2; D is possibly TRBD1 (6 bases). V lost 5 bases, J lost 3 bases, and 22 bases lay in between. The length of the CDR3 is 17 residues. Germline-derived CDR1 and CDR2 are SGHAT and FQNNGV. The CDR3 coding sequence is TGTGCCAGCAGCCCTAGGGGGGGCAGGATTTCGGACTATGGCTACACCTTC. It translates to CASSPRGGRISDYGYTF.

The rearrangement uses TRBV13 and TRBJ1-1; D remains unclear. The CDR3 length is 14 residues. CDR1 and CDR2 (germline): PRHDT, FYEKMQ (reference sequence). Trimming left V 1 base short and J 3 bases short, with 9 bases between. The DNA of the CDR3 is TGTGCCAGCAGCTTAGAAAGCAGGTACACTGAAGCTTTCTTT. This encodes CASSLESRYTEAFF.

CDR3 residues: CASSVSGTGYTEAFF. For the CDR3, the DNA is TGTGCCAGCAGCGTATCCGGGACAGGATACACTGAAGCTTTCTTT. The chain carries TRBV9 and TRBJ1-1; the match to TRBD1 covers 8 bases. The CDR3 covers 15 residues. Trimming removed 1 base from V and 3 bases from J; junction bases left unmatched: 5. Germline-derived CDR1 and CDR2 are SGDLS and YYNGEE.

The V and J genes are TRBV7-2 and TRBJ1-2; D may be TRBD1 (6 bases). Germline loops: CDR1 SGHTA, CDR2 FQGNSA. The V and J ends lost 1 base and 2 bases respectively, with 14 bases between them. The CDR3 has 16 amino acids. DNA of the CDR3: TGTGCCAGCAGCTTAGAAGATGGGACAATCAACTATGGCTACACCTTC. Translated, it gives CASSLEDGTINYGYTF.

This chain uses TRBV4-1 with TRBJ1-2; no clear D. Per germline, CDR1 MGHRA and CDR2 YSYEKL. V lost 1 base and J 4 bases, leaving 10 bases between the germline ends. This CDR3 is 14 amino acids long. The CDR3 region is CASSQVRSPYGYTF. The DNA for the CDR3 is TGCGCCAGCAGCCAAGTGAGAAGTCCCTATGGCTACACCTTC.

The chain joins TRBV4-2 to TRBJ2-7, with TRBD1 matching 9 bases. V was clipped by 4 bases and J by 0 bases; unmatched bases: 10. The CDR3 runs 17 residues. CDR1 LGHNA and CDR2 YNFKEQ come from the germline V gene. CDR3 sequence reads: CASSLSNPGQGSYEQYF. The CDR3 DNA reads as TGTGCCAGCAGCCTTTCGAACCCGGGACAGGGCTCCTACGAGCAGTACTTC.

The chain uses TRBV27 and TRBJ2-3; D unresolved. The V end was cut by 8 bases, the J end by 4 bases, with 13 bases between. The CDR3 covers 13 residues. CDR1 and CDR2 (germline): MNHEY, SMNVEV (reference sequence). CDR3: CASGLSRADTQYF. Written as DNA, the CDR3 is TGTGCCAGCGGCCTCTCTAGGGCAGATACGCAGTATTTT.

As concerns this clone: The identical CDR3 is also encoded by other nucleotide sequences in the sample. This rearrangement joins TRBV7-9 to TRBJ2-5; D is unresolved. The V and J ends lost 0 bases and 5 bases respectively, with 4 bases between them. Germline CDR1 SEHNR, CDR2 FQNEAQ (reference sequence). This CDR3 region has 12 residues. The CDR3 here is CASSLAGETQYF. DNA for the CDR3: TGTGCCAGCAGCTTAGCGGGCGAGACCCAGTACTTC. Complete variable domain (other parts from reference TRBV7-9 and TRBJ2-5): DTGVSQNPRHKITKRGQNVTFRCDPISEHNRLYWYRQTLGQGPEFLTYFQNEAQLEKSRLLSDRFSAERPKGSFSTLEIQRTEQGDSAMYLCASSLAGETQYFGPGTRLLVL.

The rearrangement uses TRBV21-1 and TRBJ1-2. TRBV21-1 is a documented pseudogene. The CDR3 totals 14 residues. CDR3 bases: TGTGCCAGCAGCCCTCGTGAGGGTTCCTATGGCTACACCTTC. Encoded protein: CASSPREGSYGYTF.

The gene calls are TRBV7-2 and TRBJ2-7; D may correspond to TRBD1 or TRBD2 (5 bases each). Germline CDR1 reads SGHTA; CDR2 reads FQGNSA. The CDR3 contains 12 residues. The V gene lost 5 bases and the J gene lost 7 bases, with 12 bases spanning the gap. Here the CDR3 reads CASSPPGAEQYF. CDR3 coding DNA: TGTGCCAGCAGCCCCCCCGGGGCGGAGCAGTACTTC.

V is TRBV7-6 and J is TRBJ2-2; D is perhaps TRBD2 (6 bases). The CDR3 is 16 amino acids. The V gene lost 6 bases and the J gene lost 4 bases, with 18 bases spanning the gap. Germline CDR1 reads SGHVS; CDR2 reads FNYEAQ. The CDR3 protein is CASRRQGGGGTGELFF. The CDR3 DNA sequence: TGTGCCAGCAGACGGCAGGGAGGAGGCGGCACCGGGGAGCTGTTTTTT.

This clone has just one count. The chain employs TRBV11-1 and TRBJ2-1, with 7 bases lining up with TRBD2. The germline V gene has CDR1 SGHAT and CDR2 FQDESV (reference sequence). The trim removed 7 bases at V and 5 bases at J, leaving 14 bases unmatched. CDR3 length: 16 amino acids. In DNA, the CDR3 is TGTGCCAGCACAAATTACGCTGGGGGGACTAACAATGAGCAGTTCTTC. This translates into CASTNYAGGTNNEQFF.

As DNA, the CDR3 is TGTGCCATCAGTGGAGAAGATACGCAGTATTTT. Translation: CAISGEDTQYF. The gene calls are TRBV10-3 and TRBJ2-3; D is undetermined. Germline lookup yields CDR1 ENHRY and CDR2 SYGVKD. The CDR3 contains 11 residues. V was cut by 4 bases and J by 5 bases, with 4 bases left in between.

The sample holds one count of this clone. This chain uses TRBV6-5 with TRBJ1-1, with 8 bases aligning to TRBD1. Trimming cost V 5 bases and J 4 bases; bases outside gene matches: 6. The CDR3 runs to 14 residues. CDR1 is MNHEY and CDR2 is SVGAGI in the germline V gene. CDR3 coding DNA: TGTGCCAGCAGTAAACAGGGGGAGGGCACTGAAGCTTTCTTT. This encodes CASSKQGEGTEAFF.

The chain is built from TRBV5-6 and TRBJ2-7; the match to TRBD1 covers 9 bases. The CDR3 has 15 residues. CDR1 and CDR2 (germline): SGHDT, YYEEEE. The trim removed 4 bases at V and 6 bases at J, leaving 11 bases unmatched. The CDR3 loop reads CASSLLGQGLGEQYF. CDR3 DNA sequence: TGTGCCAGCAGCCTCCTGGGACAGGGCCTTGGCGAGCAGTACTTC.